The subject of this entry is one T cell receptor (beta chain). Libraries were prepared by immunoSEQ multiplex PCR; TCRdb keeps only in-frame clonotypes and omits some of them. The sample gives some 7,000 clones, about 66% of which show up once; around 60% is in the top ten. This entry comes from a study of circulating tumor DNA in untreated peripheral T-cell lymphoma. The germline V gene has CDR1 SSHAT and CDR2 FNYEAQ (reference sequence). V was pared by 2 bases and J by 4 bases, with 14 bases between. This CDR3 has 16 amino acids. This receptor was taken from a human donor with peripheral T-cell lymphoma. V is TRBV7-7 and J is TRBJ2-2; TRBD2 is a possible D gene (6 bases). The sequencing sample was made of tumor tissue. Here the CDR3 reads CASSLYASAATGELFF. In DNA, the CDR3 is TGTGCCAGCAGCTTATACGCTAGCGCCGCCACCGGGGAGCTGTTTTTT.